One and the same sample provided the 23 T cell receptor beta chains below, sequenced in a study of T-cell memory formation after mild COVID-19. TCRdb reprocessed the 5' RACE reads via MiXCR and lists one record per CDR3 protein. The sample has about 270,000 distinct CDR3 sequences; about 17% are singletons. The sequencing input was PBMCs or a T cell subset sorted from them (not recorded which). The receptors originated from a man in his late teens or twenties who had mild COVID-19 (a few samples of this study predate the infection). Cell type and time point are not known.

This chain connects TRBV6-7 to TRBJ1-4; tentative D call: TRBD1 (5 bases). TRBV6-7 is an open reading frame, and its role is uncertain. Trimming cost V 5 bases and J 5 bases, with 12 bases left between them. This CDR3 has 14 amino acids. The CDR3 nucleotides are TGTGCCAGCAGTCCACCGGGGCCCAATGAAAAACTGTTTTTT. Amino acid sequence: CASSPPGPNEKLFF.

The rearrangement links TRBV12-3 or TRBV12-4 to TRBJ2-2; the D gene could be TRBD1 or TRBD2 (6 bases each). V was pared by 4 bases and J by 1 base, with 10 bases between. The CDR3 sequence is 15 residues long. CDR3 nucleotide sequence: TGTGCCAGCAGTTCACAGGGACTGAACACCGGGGAGCTGTTTTTT. This encodes CASSSQGLNTGELFF.

The chain links TRBV9 to TRBJ2-2; no clear D gene. V was pared by 0 bases and J by 6 bases, with 15 bases between. The CDR3 is 16 amino acids. Germline CDR1 SGDLS, CDR2 YYNGEE. The CDR3 DNA is TGTGCCAGCAGCGTAGGCCCCCTCCTCGCTTCCGGGGAGCTGTTTTTT. It translates to CASSVGPLLASGELFF.

There are a few counts of this clonotype. The rearrangement uses TRBV5-1 and TRBJ2-3, with D perhaps TRBD2 (5 bases). The CDR3 contains 14 residues. Germline V gives CDR1 SGHRS, CDR2 YFSETQ. The V end was cut by 3 bases, the J end by 4 bases, with 12 bases between. CDR3 bases: TGCGCCAGCAGCTCCTTAGTACTAGCAGATACGCAGTATTTT. It encodes CASSSLVLADTQYF.

The V and J genes are TRBV9 and TRBJ1-1; D ambiguous. Germline loops: CDR1 SGDLS, CDR2 YYNGEE. V lost 2 bases to trimming and J lost 3 bases, with 5 bases between them. There are 12 residues in the CDR3. CDR3 amino acids: CASSVRDTEAFF. The CDR3 DNA reads as TGTGCCAGCAGCGTTCGGGACACTGAAGCTTTCTTT. The full variable domain, its missing parts supplied by reference TRBV9 and TRBJ1-1, is DSGVTQTPKHLITATGQRVTLRCSPRSGDLSVYWYQQSLDQGLQFLIQYYNGEERAKGNILERFSAQQFPDLHSELNLSSLELGDSALYFCASSVRDTEAFFGQGTRLTVV.

This rearrangement joins TRBV7-2 to TRBJ1-2, with D unclear. The germline gives CDR1 SGHTA, CDR2 FQGNSA. The CDR3 is 14 amino acids. Trimming removed 1 base at V and 2 bases at J, with 8 bases between. CDR3 protein: CASSLVTQNYGYTF. The CDR3 DNA reads TGTGCCAGCAGCTTAGTTACCCAGAACTATGGCTACACCTTC.

This chain connects TRBV4-1 to TRBJ1-1; 9 nucleotides match TRBD1. With V trimmed by 2 bases and J by 1 base, 8 bases remained unmatched. The CDR3 spans 17 residues. Germline V gene sequence: CDR1 MGHRA, CDR2 YSYEKL. The CDR3 nucleotides are TGCGCCAGCAGCCAACTGGGACAGGGAAAGGCGAACACTGAAGCTTTCTTT. This sequence encodes CASSQLGQGKANTEAFF.

In its sample, this clonotype was seen a few times. The chain employs TRBV6-5 and TRBJ1-1; 7 bases are a match to TRBD1. V dropped 4 bases and J dropped 3; count of bases not matched to a gene: 11. Germline V gene data show CDR1 as MNHEY and CDR2 as SVGAGI. This CDR3 is built from 16 residues. The CDR3 nucleotides are TGTGCCAGCAGTTCCGTAGGGGGCCTGAGGGACACTGAAGCTTTCTTT. This codes for CASSSVGGLRDTEAFF.

This clonotype appeared many times. The chain joins TRBV4-3 to TRBJ1-5; D remains unclear. Trimming pared 1 base from V and 4 bases from J, leaving 5 bases between. CDR3 length: 13 residues. Germline values: CDR1 LGHNA, CDR2 YSLEER. Here the CDR3 reads CASSQGENQPQHF. The CDR3 nucleotides are TGCGCCAGCAGCCAAGGTGAAAATCAGCCCCAGCATTTT.

V and J are TRBV4-3 and TRBJ2-5; possibly TRBD1 or TRBD2 for D (5 bases each). The CDR3 has 14 residues. Germline V CDR1 and CDR2: LGHNA, YSLEER. V lost 0 bases and J lost 5, with 10 bases in between. The CDR3 nucleotides are TGCGCCAGCAGCCAAGATTGGGACGGGGAGACCCAGTACTTC. Protein product: CASSQDWDGETQYF.

The rearrangement joins TRBV13 to TRBJ2-5; TRBD2 aligns across 14 bases. The V gene end was trimmed by 4 bases and the J gene end by 4 bases; junction bases not matched to a gene: 11. Germline V gene lookup returns CDR1 PRHDT and CDR2 FYEKMQ (reference sequence). This CDR3 is built from 18 residues. CDR3 coding DNA: TGTGCCAGCAGCTCACGACTGGGACTAGCGGGGGAGGGAGAGACCCAGTACTTC. Translating it yields CASSSRLGLAGEGETQYF.

This clonotype has a handful of counts. V is TRBV6-2 or TRBV6-3 and J is TRBJ2-5; no firm D call. Trimming shortened V by 5 bases and J by 5 bases, and 6 bases separated the two germline ends. The CDR3 consists of 11 residues. Germline lookup yields CDR1 MNHEY and CDR2 SVGEGT. CDR3: CASSIMETQYF. The CDR3 bases are TGTGCCAGCAGTATTATGGAGACCCAGTACTTC.

This sequence joins TRBV7-8 and TRBJ1-2, with D uncertain. Germline V gives CDR1 SGHVS, CDR2 FQNEAQ. V lost 3 bases to trimming and J lost 2 bases, with 7 bases between them. This CDR3 comprises 13 residues. The CDR3 loop reads CASSFEPNYGYTF. CDR3 DNA: TGTGCCAGCAGCTTCGAACCCAACTATGGCTACACCTTC.

The CDR3 DNA is TGCAGCGTTGCCTCCGGGGCCGAGCAGTACTTC. This translates into CSVASGAEQYF. The chain links TRBV29-1 to TRBJ2-7, with D perhaps being TRBD1 or TRBD2 (5 bases each). Per germline, CDR1 SQVTM and CDR2 ANQGSEA. The CDR3 has 11 amino acids. V shed 4 bases and J shed 6 bases, with 10 bases lying between them.

This clonotype was detected a few times. The CDR3 is CAIRNGGGAFTDTQYF. The CDR3 nucleotides are TGTGCCATCAGGAATGGCGGGGGGGCCTTTACAGATACGCAGTATTTT. This chain links TRBV10-3 with TRBJ2-3; 9 nucleotides agree with TRBD2. Trimming took 6 bases from V and 3 from J; bases not matched to a gene: 10. Germline-derived CDR1 and CDR2 are ENHRY and SYGVKD. The length of the CDR3 is 16 residues.

There are many counts of this clonotype. V and J are TRBV5-6 and TRBJ1-2, with 9 bases that match TRBD1. This CDR3 spans 13 amino acids. The V gene end was trimmed by 0 bases and the J gene end by 9 bases; junction bases not matched to a gene: 3. Germline CDR1 reads SGHDT; CDR2 reads YYEEEE. CDR3 region: CASSLDRGQSYTF. The CDR3 coding sequence is TGTGCCAGCAGCTTGGACAGGGGGCAAAGCTACACCTTC.

For the CDR3, the DNA is TGTGCCAGTAGTGTTGGACAGTCGGGCTACACCTTC. This codes for CASSVGQSGYTF. The rearrangement joins TRBV19 to TRBJ1-2, with D tentatively TRBD1 (6 bases). V was shortened by 5 bases and J by 8 bases, with 12 bases between the two germline ends. This CDR3 is 12 amino acids long. From germline, CDR1 is LNHDA and CDR2 SQIVND (reference sequence).

The rearrangement joins TRBV20-1 to TRBJ2-7; D may correspond to TRBD1 or TRBD2 (5 bases each). CDR3 length: 15 residues. CDR1 DFQATT and CDR2 SNEGSKA come from the germline V gene (reference sequence). The V end lost 6 bases, the J end lost 3 bases, and 21 bases lay between the germline ends. The CDR3 nucleotides read TGCAGTGCCCGCTTTTTGAGGGGCGGCCTCTACGAGCAGTACTTC. It encodes CSARFLRGGLYEQYF.

This clonotype occurred a few times. The chain recombines TRBV4-1 with TRBJ1-5; D is ambiguous. Per germline, CDR1 MGHRA and CDR2 YSYEKL. This CDR3 comprises 16 residues. V shed 6 bases and J shed 6 bases, with 21 bases lying between them. CDR3: CASSPTGSLGSQPQHF. The DNA of the CDR3 is TGCGCCAGCAGTCCCACGGGTAGCCTGGGCAGTCAGCCCCAGCATTTT.

The chain couples TRBV7-2 to TRBJ2-1; 8 nucleotides match TRBD1. The CDR3 spans 14 residues. CDR1 and CDR2 from the germline V gene are SGHTA and FQGNSA. The V segment lost 8 bases and the J segment 8 bases; nucleotides outside the gene matches: 11. The CDR3 sequence is CASSTYSGGDEQFF. In DNA form, the CDR3 reads TGTGCCAGCTCCACTTATTCAGGGGGCGATGAGCAGTTCTTC.

This clonotype was counted a few times. The chain is built from TRBV3-1 and TRBJ2-1; D may be TRBD1 (6 bases). The CDR3 length is 13 residues. The germline gives CDR1 LGHDT, CDR2 YNNKEL (reference sequence). The V gene lost 4 bases and the J gene lost 8 bases, with 12 bases spanning the gap. The CDR3 protein is CASSPHGGDEQFF. The CDR3, as DNA: TGTGCCAGCAGCCCCCATGGGGGCGATGAGCAGTTCTTC.

This clonotype occurred a few times. The chain carries TRBV12-3 or TRBV12-4 and TRBJ1-1; D not certain. V lost 5 bases and J 8 bases, leaving 15 bases between the germline ends. The CDR3 length is 13 residues. The CDR3 nucleotides are TGTGCCAGCAGTACCGCCCGGGCCTCCGAAGCTTTCTTT. This encodes CASSTARASEAFF.

This chain joins TRBV6-6 and TRBJ1-5; no clear D. V gave up 4 bases and J gave up 4 bases, with 11 bases separating them. Germline V gene lookup returns CDR1 MNHNY and CDR2 SVGAGI (reference sequence). The CDR3 is made up of 14 amino acids. CDR3 coding DNA: TGTGCCAGCAGTTCCACAGAACTTAATCAGCCCCAGCATTTT. Its protein is CASSSTELNQPQHF.